The 9 T cell receptor beta chains reported below all come from one sample, sequenced in a study of cytomegalovirus exposure and HLA in healthy donors. Using immunoSEQ multiplex PCR, the repertoire was profiled, and TCRdb retains in-frame clones only, with some absent. The table includes some 150,000 clones, around nine tenths detected once. Sequenced material: PBMCs. The receptors were sampled from a woman aged 18-29 years in good health and CMV-seropositive.

The V and J genes are TRBV4-1 and TRBJ2-1; TRBD1 matches at 8 bases. The CDR3 loop spans 15 amino acids. V dropped 4 bases and J dropped 4; count of bases not matched to a gene: 6. Per the germline V gene, CDR1 is MGHRA and CDR2 is YSYEKL. This CDR3 reads CASSLPGTGYNEQFF. For the CDR3, the DNA is TGCGCCAGCAGCCTTCCCGGGACAGGATACAATGAGCAGTTCTTC.

This clone has only one observation. The chain joins TRBV6-1 to TRBJ2-5; 8 nucleotides match TRBD2. The germline V gene has CDR1 MNHNS and CDR2 SASEGT. The CDR3 covers 15 residues. V trimming: 6 bases; J trimming: 2 bases; junction bases outside the gene matches: 8. Here the CDR3 DNA reads TGTGCCAGCAGCGGGGGGGGAGGGATACAAGAGACCCAGTACTTC. It specifies CASSGGGGIQETQYF.

The V and J genes are TRBV6-1 and TRBJ1-1; maybe TRBD1 (5 bases). With 8 bases removed from V and 5 bases from J, the gap between germline ends came to 12 bases. The CDR3 runs to 12 residues. In germline, CDR1 is MNHNS, CDR2 SASEGT. CDR3 sequence: CASLNGGTEAFF. The DNA of the CDR3 is TGTGCCAGCCTTAACGGGGGGACTGAAGCTTTCTTT.

CDR3 DNA sequence: TGCAGTGCTGGTCTAGGTTCACGGCAGTACTTC. This sequence encodes CSAGLGSRQYF. The V gene is TRBV20-1, the J gene TRBJ2-7; the D is unclear. V shed 5 bases and J shed 9 bases, with 14 bases lying between them. The CDR3 is 11 amino acids. Germline V gene lookup returns CDR1 DFQATT and CDR2 SNEGSKA (reference sequence).

The chain combines TRBV11-2 with TRBJ2-7; D gene unclear. The V end was cut by 1 base, the J end by 0 bases, with 4 bases between. This CDR3 is 13 amino acids long. Germline V gene lookup returns CDR1 SGHAT and CDR2 FQNNGV. CDR3: CASSLVNSYEQYF. The CDR3 DNA follows: TGTGCCAGCAGCTTAGTAAACTCCTACGAGCAGTACTTC.

This clone showed up just once. The J gene is TRBJ2-7, the V gene TRBV9; 9 bases are a match to TRBD1. The V gene's germline CDR1 is SGDLS and CDR2 YYNGEE. The CDR3 runs 14 residues. The V and J ends lost 3 bases and 5 bases, in that order; junction bases with no gene match: 6. CDR3 residues: CASSDGQGMDEQYF. The DNA of the CDR3 is TGTGCCAGCAGCGACGGACAGGGGATGGACGAGCAGTACTTC.

The chain has TRBV5-1 and TRBJ2-3; the match to TRBD2 covers 12 bases. The CDR3 totals 17 residues. Germline V gene lookup returns CDR1 SGHRS and CDR2 YFSETQ. Trimming took 3 bases from V and 0 from J; bases not matched to a gene: 5. The CDR3 loop is CASSWGLAGHSTDTQYF. The CDR3 region has the DNA TGCGCCAGCAGCTGGGGACTAGCGGGCCACAGCACAGATACGCAGTATTTT.

The chain is built from TRBV18 and TRBJ2-1; the D gene is possibly TRBD2 (6 bases). Germline CDR1 KGHSH, CDR2 LQKENI. The CDR3 contains 17 residues. Trimming removed 0 bases from V and 0 bases from J, with 12 bases in between. CDR3 protein: CASSPPARDSSYNEQFF. The CDR3 DNA reads as TGTGCCAGCTCACCACCGGCCCGGGACTCCTCCTACAATGAGCAGTTCTTC.

The rearrangement links TRBV30 to TRBJ2-3; D is perhaps TRBD1 (5 bases). From germline, CDR1 is GTSNPN and CDR2 SVGIG (reference sequence). The V gene lost 6 bases and the J gene lost 1 base, with 17 bases spanning the gap. The CDR3 length is 15 residues. CDR3 in amino acids: CACSAGLFGTDTQYF. CDR3 nucleotide sequence: TGTGCCTGCTCTGCAGGGCTTTTTGGCACAGATACGCAGTATTTT. Looking up the rest from reference TRBV30 and TRBJ2-3 gives the full variable domain: SQTIHQWPATLVQPVGSPLSLECTVEGTSNPNLYWYRQAAGRGLQLLFYSVGIGQISSEVPQNLSASRPQDRQFILSSKKLLLSDSGFYLCACSAGLFGTDTQYFGPGTRLTVL.